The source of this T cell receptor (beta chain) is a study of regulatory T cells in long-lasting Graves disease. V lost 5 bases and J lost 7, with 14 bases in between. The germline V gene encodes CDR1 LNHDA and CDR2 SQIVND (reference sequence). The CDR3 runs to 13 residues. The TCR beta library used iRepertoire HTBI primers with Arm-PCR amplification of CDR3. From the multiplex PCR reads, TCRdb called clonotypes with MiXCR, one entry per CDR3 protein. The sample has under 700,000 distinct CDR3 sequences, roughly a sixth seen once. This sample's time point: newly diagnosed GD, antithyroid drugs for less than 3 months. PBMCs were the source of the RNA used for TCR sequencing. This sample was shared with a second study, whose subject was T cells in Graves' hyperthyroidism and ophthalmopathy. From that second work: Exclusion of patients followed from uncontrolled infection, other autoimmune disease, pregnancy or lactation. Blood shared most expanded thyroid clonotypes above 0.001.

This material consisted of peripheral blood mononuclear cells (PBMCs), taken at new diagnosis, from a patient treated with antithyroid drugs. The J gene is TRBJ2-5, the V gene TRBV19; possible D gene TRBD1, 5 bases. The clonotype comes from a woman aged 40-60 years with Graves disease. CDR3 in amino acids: CASSPGPQRTQYF. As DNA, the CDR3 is TGTGCCAGTAGTCCAGGGCCCCAGAGGACCCAGTACTTC.